This entry is about one T cell receptor beta chain. The sample belongs to a study of blood T cells in healthy people across ages. Study as a whole: Roughly one uniquely barcoded beta molecule per two T cells was captured.

V was trimmed by 4 bases and J by 9 bases, leaving 11 bases between them. Germline V gene lookup returns CDR1 SGDLS and CDR2 YYNGEE. This CDR3 is built from 13 residues. The second PCR ran about 6 to 11 cycles with a sample-barcoded 5' primer and J-beta primers. Tags on each cDNA molecule came from a template-switch adaptor with 12 random nucleotides. TCRdb used MiXCR to reprocess the 5' RACE reads, holding one entry per CDR3 protein. The data show around 600,000 distinct CDR3 sequences, 40% to 50% seen once. The chain recombines TRBV9 with TRBJ1-6; D is unresolved. The clonotype originates from a man older than 75 in good health. Sequenced material: blood. The CDR3 DNA reads as TGTGCCAGCAGCCCCCCTGGAGGTTCACCCCTCCACTTT. Translating it yields CASSPPGGSPLHF. The complete variable domain, with remaining parts taken from reference TRBV9 and TRBJ1-6, reads DSGVTQTPKHLITATGQRVTLRCSPRSGDLSVYWYQQSLDQGLQFLIQYYNGEERAKGNILERFSAQQFPDLHSELNLSSLELGDSALYFCASSPPGGSPLHFGNGTRLTVT.